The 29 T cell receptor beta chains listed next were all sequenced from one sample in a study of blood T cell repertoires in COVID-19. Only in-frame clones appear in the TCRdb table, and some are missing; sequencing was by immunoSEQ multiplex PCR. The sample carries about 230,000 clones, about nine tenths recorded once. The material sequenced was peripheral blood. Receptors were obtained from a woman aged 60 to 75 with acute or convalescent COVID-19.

The CDR3 nucleotides are TGTGCCAGCAGCGCCGGACAGGGAAAGAATTCACCCCTCCACTTT. Translated: CASSAGQGKNSPLHF. The V gene is TRBV9, the J gene TRBJ1-6; TRBD1 aligns across 8 bases. The CDR3 has 15 residues. V was pared by 3 bases and J by 7 bases, with 6 bases of the junction left unmatched. Germline CDR1 is SGDLS and CDR2 is YYNGEE.

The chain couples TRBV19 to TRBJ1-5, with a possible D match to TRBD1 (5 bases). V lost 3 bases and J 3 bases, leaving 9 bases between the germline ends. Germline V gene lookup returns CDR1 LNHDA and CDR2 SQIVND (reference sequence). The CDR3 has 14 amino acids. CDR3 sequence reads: CASSMGPNNQPQHF. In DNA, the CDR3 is TGTGCCAGTAGTATGGGGCCGAACAATCAGCCCCAGCATTTT.

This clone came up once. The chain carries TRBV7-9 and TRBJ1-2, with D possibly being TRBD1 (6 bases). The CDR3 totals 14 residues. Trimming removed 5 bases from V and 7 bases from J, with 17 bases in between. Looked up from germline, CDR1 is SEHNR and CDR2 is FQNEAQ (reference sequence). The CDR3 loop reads CASSPRGRVSGYTF. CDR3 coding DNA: TGTGCCAGCAGCCCAAGGGGGAGGGTATCTGGCTACACCTTC.

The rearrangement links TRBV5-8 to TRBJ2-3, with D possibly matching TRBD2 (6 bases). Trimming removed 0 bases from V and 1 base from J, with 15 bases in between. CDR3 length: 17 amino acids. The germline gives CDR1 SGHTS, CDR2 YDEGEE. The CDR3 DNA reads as TGTGCCAGCAGCTTGGAACGGGCTAGCGTTGGCACAGATACGCAGTATTTT. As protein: CASSLERASVGTDTQYF.

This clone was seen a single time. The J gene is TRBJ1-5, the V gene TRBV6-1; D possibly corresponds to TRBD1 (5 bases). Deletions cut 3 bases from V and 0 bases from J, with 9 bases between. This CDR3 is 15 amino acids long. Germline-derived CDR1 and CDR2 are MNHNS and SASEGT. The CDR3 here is CASSEGGGSNQPQHF. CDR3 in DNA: TGTGCCAGCAGTGAGGGGGGGGGTAGCAATCAGCCCCAGCATTTT.

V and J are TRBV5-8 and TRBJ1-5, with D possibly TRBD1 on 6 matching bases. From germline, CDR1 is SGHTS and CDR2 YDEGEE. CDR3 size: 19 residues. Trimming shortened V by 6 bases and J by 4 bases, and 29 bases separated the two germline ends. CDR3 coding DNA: TGTGCCAGCACCTCGATGCCGCCTCGGGGGGCGGTTTATAATCAGCCCCAGCATTTT. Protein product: CASTSMPPRGAVYNQPQHF.

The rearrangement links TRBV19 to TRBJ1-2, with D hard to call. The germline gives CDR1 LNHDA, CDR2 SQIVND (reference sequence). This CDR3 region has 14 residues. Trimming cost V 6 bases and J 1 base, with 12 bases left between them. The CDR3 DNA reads TGTGCCAGTAGCCCCCGTGGCAGTAACTATGGCTACACCTTC. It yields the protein CASSPRGSNYGYTF.

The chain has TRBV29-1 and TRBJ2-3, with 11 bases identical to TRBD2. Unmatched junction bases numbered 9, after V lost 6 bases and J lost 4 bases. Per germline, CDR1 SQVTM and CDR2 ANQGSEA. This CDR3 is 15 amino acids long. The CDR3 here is CSVEYSGRAPDTQYF. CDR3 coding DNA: TGCAGCGTCGAATATAGCGGGAGGGCCCCAGATACGCAGTATTTT.

This chain's CDR3 is CASSLAVGTAFYEQYF. In DNA form, the CDR3 reads TGTGCCAGCAGCTTAGCAGTTGGGACTGCCTTCTACGAGCAGTACTTC. The J gene is TRBJ2-7, the V gene TRBV7-2, with D perhaps matching TRBD2 (6 bases). The CDR3 is 16 residues long. Germline V gives CDR1 SGHTA, CDR2 FQGNSA. Trimming took off 0 bases at V and 3 bases at J, with 15 bases between the two ends.

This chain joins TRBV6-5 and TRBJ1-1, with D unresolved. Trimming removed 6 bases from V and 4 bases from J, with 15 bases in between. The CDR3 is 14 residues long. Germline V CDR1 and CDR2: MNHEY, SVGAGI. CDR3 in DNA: TGTGCCAGCAGCCCCCGGGGAGCTGGCACTGAAGCTTTCTTT. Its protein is CASSPRGAGTEAFF.

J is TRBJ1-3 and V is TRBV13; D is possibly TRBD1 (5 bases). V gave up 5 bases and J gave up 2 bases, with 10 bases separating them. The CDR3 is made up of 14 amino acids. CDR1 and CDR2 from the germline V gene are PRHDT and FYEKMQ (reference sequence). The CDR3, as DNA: TGTGCCAGCAGCCAGGGAGGTCCTGGAAACACCATATATTTT. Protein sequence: CASSQGGPGNTIYF.

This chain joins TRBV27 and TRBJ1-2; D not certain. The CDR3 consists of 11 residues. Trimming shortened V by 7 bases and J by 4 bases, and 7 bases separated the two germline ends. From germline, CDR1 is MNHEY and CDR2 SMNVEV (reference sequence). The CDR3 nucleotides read TGTGCCAGCACCGCCGGCTATGGCTACACCTTC. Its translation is CASTAGYGYTF.

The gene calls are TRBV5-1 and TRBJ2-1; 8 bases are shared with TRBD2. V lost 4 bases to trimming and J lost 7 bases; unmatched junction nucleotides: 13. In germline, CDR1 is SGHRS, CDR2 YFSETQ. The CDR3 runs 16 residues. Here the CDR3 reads CASSMLTAPGGNEQFF. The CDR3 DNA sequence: TGCGCCAGCAGCATGTTAACAGCGCCGGGGGGGAATGAGCAGTTCTTC. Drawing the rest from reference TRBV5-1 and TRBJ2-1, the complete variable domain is KAGVTQTPRYLIKTRGQQVTLSCSPISGHRSVSWYQQTPGQGLQFLFEYFSETQRNKGNFPGRFSGRQFSNSRSEMNVSTLELGDSALYLCASSMLTAPGGNEQFFGPGTRLTVL.

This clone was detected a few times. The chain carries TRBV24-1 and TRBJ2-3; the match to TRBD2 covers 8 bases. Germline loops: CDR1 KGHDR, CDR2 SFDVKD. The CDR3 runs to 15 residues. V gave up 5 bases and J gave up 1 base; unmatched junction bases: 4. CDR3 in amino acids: CATSASGGGTDTQYF. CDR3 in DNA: TGTGCCACCAGTGCCTCGGGAGGGGGCACAGATACGCAGTATTTT.

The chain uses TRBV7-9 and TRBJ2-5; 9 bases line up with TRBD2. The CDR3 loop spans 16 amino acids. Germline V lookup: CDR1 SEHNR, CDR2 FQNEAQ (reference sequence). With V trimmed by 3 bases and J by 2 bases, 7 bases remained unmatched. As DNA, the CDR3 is TGTGCCAGCAGCTTTCCTAGCGGGACAATTCAAGAGACCCAGTACTTC. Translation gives CASSFPSGTIQETQYF. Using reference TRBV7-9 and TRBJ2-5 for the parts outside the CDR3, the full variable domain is DTGVSQNPRHKITKRGQNVTFRCDPISEHNRLYWYRQTLGQGPEFLTYFQNEAQLEKSRLLSDRFSAERPKGSFSTLEIQRTEQGDSAMYLCASSFPSGTIQETQYFGPGTRLLVL.

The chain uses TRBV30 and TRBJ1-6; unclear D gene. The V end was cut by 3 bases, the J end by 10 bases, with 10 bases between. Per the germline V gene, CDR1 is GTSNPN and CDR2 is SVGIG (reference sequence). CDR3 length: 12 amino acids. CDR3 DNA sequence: TGTGCCTGGAGCACTCTTAACTCACCCCTCCACTTT. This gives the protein CAWSTLNSPLHF.

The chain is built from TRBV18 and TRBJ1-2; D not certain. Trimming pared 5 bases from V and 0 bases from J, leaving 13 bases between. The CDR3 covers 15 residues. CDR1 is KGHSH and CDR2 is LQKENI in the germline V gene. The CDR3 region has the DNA TGTGCCAGCTCAGAGAACAGTGAGCCTAACTATGGCTACACCTTC. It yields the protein CASSENSEPNYGYTF.

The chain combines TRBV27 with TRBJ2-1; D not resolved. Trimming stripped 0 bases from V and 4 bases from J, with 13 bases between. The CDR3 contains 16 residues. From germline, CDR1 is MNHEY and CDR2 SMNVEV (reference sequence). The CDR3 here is CASSLSKGAVYNEQFF. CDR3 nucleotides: TGTGCCAGCAGTTTATCGAAAGGAGCCGTATACAATGAGCAGTTCTTC.

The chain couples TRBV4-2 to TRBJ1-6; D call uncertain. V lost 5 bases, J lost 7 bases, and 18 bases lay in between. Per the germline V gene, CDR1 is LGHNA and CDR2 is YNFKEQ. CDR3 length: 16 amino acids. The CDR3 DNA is TGTGCCAGCAGCGCTGGTGGGCCCGCGAGAAATTCACCCCTCCACTTT. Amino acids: CASSAGGPARNSPLHF.

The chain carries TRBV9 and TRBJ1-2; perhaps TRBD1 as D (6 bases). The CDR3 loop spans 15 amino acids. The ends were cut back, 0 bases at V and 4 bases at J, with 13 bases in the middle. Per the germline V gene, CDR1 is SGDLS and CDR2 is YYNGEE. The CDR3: CASSVEAGAGYGYTF. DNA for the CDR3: TGTGCCAGCAGCGTAGAGGCAGGGGCAGGCTATGGCTACACCTTC.

Here the CDR3 reads CASSKGTSGTYNEQFF. The DNA for the CDR3 is TGTGCCAGTAGTAAGGGGACTAGCGGAACCTACAATGAGCAGTTCTTC. This chain uses TRBV19 with TRBJ2-1; TRBD2 aligns across 11 bases. This CDR3 spans 16 amino acids. Germline V CDR1 and CDR2: LNHDA, SQIVND (reference sequence). V lost 4 bases, J lost 2 bases, and 4 bases stayed unmatched. Full variable domain (rest looked up from reference TRBV19 and TRBJ2-1): DGGITQSPKYLFRKEGQNVTLSCEQNLNHDAMYWYRQDPGQGLRLIYYSQIVNDFQKGDIAEGYSVSREKKESFPLTVTSAQKNPTAFYLCASSKGTSGTYNEQFFGPGTRLTVL.

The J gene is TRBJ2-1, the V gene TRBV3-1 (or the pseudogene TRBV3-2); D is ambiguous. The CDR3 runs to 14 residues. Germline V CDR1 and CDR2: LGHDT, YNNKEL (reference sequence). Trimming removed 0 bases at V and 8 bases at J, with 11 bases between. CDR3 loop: CASSQDLVAYEQFF. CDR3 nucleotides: TGTGCCAGCAGCCAAGATCTCGTAGCCTATGAGCAGTTCTTC.

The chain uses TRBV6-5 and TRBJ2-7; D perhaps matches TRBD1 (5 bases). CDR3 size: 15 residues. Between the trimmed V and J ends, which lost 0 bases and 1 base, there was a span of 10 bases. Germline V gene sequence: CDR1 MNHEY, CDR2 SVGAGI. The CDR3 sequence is CASSYSIRGSYEQYF. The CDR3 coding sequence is TGTGCCAGCAGTTACTCGATAAGGGGATCCTACGAGCAGTACTTC.

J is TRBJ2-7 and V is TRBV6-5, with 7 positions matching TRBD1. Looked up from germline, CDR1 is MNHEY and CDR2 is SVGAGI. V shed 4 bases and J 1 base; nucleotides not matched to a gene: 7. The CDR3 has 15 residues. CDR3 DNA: TGTGCCAGCAGTTTGCTGGGGACAGCATCCTACGAGCAGTACTTC. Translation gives CASSLLGTASYEQYF.

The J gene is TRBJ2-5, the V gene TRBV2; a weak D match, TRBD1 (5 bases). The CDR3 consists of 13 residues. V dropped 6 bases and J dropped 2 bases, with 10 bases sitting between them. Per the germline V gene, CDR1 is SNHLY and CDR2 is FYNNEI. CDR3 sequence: CASRMTVQETQYF. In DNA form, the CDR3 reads TGTGCCAGCAGGATGACAGTTCAAGAGACCCAGTACTTC.

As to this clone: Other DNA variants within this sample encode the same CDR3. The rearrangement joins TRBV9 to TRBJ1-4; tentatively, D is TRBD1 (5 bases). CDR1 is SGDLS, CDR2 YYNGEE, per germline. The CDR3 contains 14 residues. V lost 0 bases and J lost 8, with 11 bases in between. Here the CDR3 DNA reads TGTGCCAGCAGCGTAGGGCAGGGAGGGGAAAAACTGTTTTTT. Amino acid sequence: CASSVGQGGEKLFF. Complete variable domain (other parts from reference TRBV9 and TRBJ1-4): DSGVTQTPKHLITATGQRVTLRCSPRSGDLSVYWYQQSLDQGLQFLIQYYNGEERAKGNILERFSAQQFPDLHSELNLSSLELGDSALYFCASSVGQGGEKLFFGSGTQLSVL.

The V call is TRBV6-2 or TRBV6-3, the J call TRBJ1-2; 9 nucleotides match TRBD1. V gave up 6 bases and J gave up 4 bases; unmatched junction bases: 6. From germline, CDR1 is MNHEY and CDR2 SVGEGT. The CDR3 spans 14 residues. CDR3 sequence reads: CASSLDRGAYGYTF. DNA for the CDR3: TGTGCCAGCAGCCTGGACAGGGGTGCCTATGGCTACACCTTC.

The CDR3, as DNA: TGCGCCAGCAGCGGACGACTAGCAGAAAGCTCCTACAATGAGCAGTTCTTC. Translation: CASSGRLAESSYNEQFF. The J gene is TRBJ2-1, the V gene TRBV5-1, with 7 bases aligning to TRBD2. V lost 4 bases and J lost 0; bases outside the gene matches: 10. Germline V gene lookup returns CDR1 SGHRS and CDR2 YFSETQ. The CDR3 has 17 residues. The variable domain in full, completed from reference TRBV5-1 and TRBJ2-1, reads KAGVTQTPRYLIKTRGQQVTLSCSPISGHRSVSWYQQTPGQGLQFLFEYFSETQRNKGNFPGRFSGRQFSNSRSEMNVSTLELGDSALYLCASSGRLAESSYNEQFFGPGTRLTVL.

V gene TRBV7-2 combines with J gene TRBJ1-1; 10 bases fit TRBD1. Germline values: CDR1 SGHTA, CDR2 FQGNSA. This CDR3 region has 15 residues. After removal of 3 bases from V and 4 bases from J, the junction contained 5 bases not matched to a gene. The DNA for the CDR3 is TGTGCCAGCAGCTTCCCCGGGACAGGGGCCACTGAAGCTTTCTTT. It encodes CASSFPGTGATEAFF.